This T cell receptor (beta chain) was documented in a study of cytomegalovirus exposure and HLA in healthy donors. PCR involved 60 Vbeta and 13 Jbeta primers. The data were produced by immunoSEQ multiplex PCR, yet TCRdb's version contains in-frame clones alone and is incomplete. The data contain some 120,000 clones, around 75% of them singletons. Unmatched junction bases numbered 8, after V lost 6 bases and J lost 6 bases. CDR1 KGHSH and CDR2 LQKENI come from the germline V gene. The CDR3 length is 14 residues. The source is a woman between 50 and 59 years old in good health and CMV-seropositive. The material sequenced was PBMCs. The chain links TRBV18 to TRBJ1-2; 9 nucleotides match TRBD1. The CDR3 is CASSTGGASNGYTF. The CDR3 DNA follows: TGTGCCAGCTCTACAGGGGGCGCCTCCAATGGCTACACCTTC.